These 29 T cell receptor beta chains came from one sample sequenced in a study of early T cells in non-severe SARS-CoV-2 infection (dated by TCRdb to the early 2020s). The protocol used for the library was 5' RACE. Sequencing was carried out with a NextSeq 500. TCRdb passed the public sequencing reads through fastp at Q25 and MiXCR, retaining productive beta sequences. When rows share a CDR3 protein, they turn into one entry using the most common DNA and genes. This sample has fewer than 80,000 distinct CDR3 sequences in its table, and 3.5% to 6% of those were observed once. Of the sample, roughly 3.6% is held by the ten largest clones. The sequencing here drew on whole blood, taken at baseline. The receptors here all came from an adult who was a healthcare worker with PCR-confirmed SARS-CoV-2 infection or an uninfected control (not recorded which). The donor label of this sample is uncertain.

This clonotype was seen repeatedly, ten times or more. The CDR3 spells CSVIDRGYEQYF. The CDR3 coding sequence is TGCAGTGTGATTGACAGGGGCTACGAGCAGTACTTC. V is TRBV20-1 and J is TRBJ2-7; 8 bases align to TRBD1. V lost 7 bases and J lost 3; bases outside the gene matches: 5. Germline CDR1 reads DFQATT; CDR2 reads SNEGSKA (reference sequence). The CDR3 is made up of 12 amino acids.

This clonotype has more than one count but fewer than ten. CDR3 coding DNA: TGTGCCAGCTTATTTAGCGGGGATAGCTCCTACGAGCAGTACTTC. Its translation is CASLFSGDSSYEQYF. The rearrangement uses TRBV6-6 and TRBJ2-7; TRBD2 aligns across 8 bases. Germline CDR1 reads MNHNY; CDR2 reads SVGAGI (reference sequence). V lost 8 bases and J lost 0; bases outside the gene matches: 9. The CDR3 length is 15 residues.

This clonotype occurred many times. For the CDR3, the DNA is TGTGCCAGCGGACGGGGGACAGGGAGGTCCTACGAGCAGTACTTC. It yields the protein CASGRGTGRSYEQYF. V gene TRBV9 combines with J gene TRBJ2-7, with 9 bases aligning to TRBD1. The CDR3 covers 15 residues. CDR1 is SGDLS, CDR2 YYNGEE, per germline. Trimming cost V 7 bases and J 1 base; bases outside gene matches: 9.

A few counts support this clonotype. The chain carries TRBV20-1 and TRBJ2-2, with 9 bases lining up with TRBD1. V shed 5 bases, J shed 2 bases, and the junction held 6 bases outside the gene matches. Germline V lookup: CDR1 DFQATT, CDR2 SNEGSKA (reference sequence). The CDR3 totals 15 residues. CDR3 nucleotides: TGCAGTGCTGAACAGGGGGCGAGAAACACCGGGGAGCTGTTTTTT. Encoded protein: CSAEQGARNTGELFF.

This clonotype was detected ten times or more. The chain employs TRBV7-2 and TRBJ2-7; D possibly corresponds to TRBD1 (6 bases). CDR3 length: 13 amino acids. In germline, CDR1 is SGHTA, CDR2 FQGNSA. V dropped 2 bases and J dropped 3 bases, with 8 bases sitting between them. CDR3: CASSLQGNYEQYF. As DNA, the CDR3 is TGTGCCAGCAGCTTACAGGGGAACTACGAGCAGTACTTC.

This clonotype came up many times. The chain joins TRBV10-2 to TRBJ2-1; 8 bases are shared with TRBD2. The ends lost 4 bases at V and 5 bases at J; junction bases unmatched: 10. Germline V CDR1 and CDR2: WSHSY, SAAADI. The CDR3 is made up of 16 amino acids. The chain's CDR3 is CASSVVGAGENNEQFF. The DNA of the CDR3 is TGCGCCAGCAGTGTTGTTGGAGCGGGGGAAAACAATGAGCAGTTCTTC.

This clonotype was observed many times. This chain uses TRBV20-1 with TRBJ1-1, with 8 bases that match TRBD1. Losses at the gene ends were 1 base for V and 11 bases for J; bases not matched to a gene: 12. The germline V gene encodes CDR1 DFQATT and CDR2 SNEGSKA (reference sequence). CDR3 length: 14 amino acids. The CDR3 loop reads CSARGAGQGESAFF. Here the CDR3 DNA reads TGCAGTGCTAGAGGCGCCGGACAGGGCGAGAGTGCTTTCTTT.

Only a few counts were recorded for this clonotype. V is TRBV6-5 and J is TRBJ2-1, with 7 positions matching TRBD1. The CDR3 has 19 residues. Germline V gene sequence: CDR1 MNHEY, CDR2 SVGAGI. The junction had 11 bases not matched to a gene; V was cut back by 0 bases and J by 0 bases. In nucleotides, the CDR3 is TGTGCCAGCAGTTACTCGAAGGGGACAGCCGAACTCTCCTACAATGAGCAGTTCTTC. This encodes CASSYSKGTAELSYNEQFF.

J is TRBJ1-6 and V is TRBV3-1, with D possibly matching TRBD1 (5 bases). Per the germline V gene, CDR1 is LGHDT and CDR2 is YNNKEL (reference sequence). With 3 bases removed from V and 12 bases from J, the gap between germline ends came to 9 bases. The CDR3 is 12 residues long. The CDR3 DNA is TGTGCCAGCAGCCATGGGGCTTTACCCCTCCACTTT. This sequence encodes CASSHGALPLHF.

This clonotype is judged medium-sized. The chain couples TRBV7-8 to TRBJ2-6; possible D gene TRBD2, 5 bases. The V gene lost 1 base and the J gene lost 0 bases, with 7 bases spanning the gap. CDR3 length: 16 amino acids. Germline assignment: CDR1 SGHVS and CDR2 FQNEAQ. The CDR3 sequence: CASSLGTPSGANVLTF. The CDR3 nucleotides are TGTGCCAGCAGCTTAGGGACTCCCTCTGGGGCCAACGTCCTGACTTTC.

The chain recombines TRBV3-1 with TRBJ2-7; 9 positions match TRBD2. J gave up 4 bases and V 1 base, and 2 bases lay outside the gene matches. Germline V gives CDR1 LGHDT, CDR2 YNNKEL (reference sequence). This CDR3 region has 14 residues. The CDR3 is CASSQGLAGYEQYF. The CDR3 nucleotides are TGTGCCAGCAGCCAAGGGCTAGCGGGGTACGAGCAGTACTTC.

Many counts were recorded for this clonotype. In DNA, the CDR3 is TGTGCCAGCAGCCGGACTAGCGGGGAATATGAGCAGTTCTTC. Translation gives CASSRTSGEYEQFF. This chain joins TRBV11-2 and TRBJ2-1; 12 nucleotides match TRBD2. Germline-derived CDR1 and CDR2 are SGHAT and FQNNGV. CDR3 length: 14 residues. J gave up 8 bases and V 5 bases, and 4 bases lay outside the gene matches.

The chain uses TRBV12-5 and TRBJ2-3; 8 bases agree with TRBD1. The CDR3 covers 15 residues. Germline V gene sequence: CDR1 LGHNT, CDR2 FRNRAP. Germline trimming cut 2 bases from V and 5 bases from J; bases unmatched to any gene: 6. The CDR3 protein is CASGLTGGGRDTQYF. CDR3 bases: TGTGCTAGTGGTTTGACAGGGGGTGGAAGAGATACGCAGTATTTT.

This sequence joins TRBV7-9 and TRBJ1-1; D possibly corresponds to TRBD1 (5 bases). Trimming took 7 bases from V and 0 from J, leaving 12 bases between them. Germline CDR1 reads SEHNR; CDR2 reads FQNEAQ (reference sequence). CDR3 length: 14 amino acids. In nucleotides, the CDR3 is TGTGCCAGCACCTACGACAGACTGAACACTGAAGCTTTCTTT. This codes for CASTYDRLNTEAFF.

This clonotype was seen only a few times. The chain combines TRBV3-1 with TRBJ1-2, with 9 positions matching TRBD1. Per germline, CDR1 LGHDT and CDR2 YNNKEL (reference sequence). Trimming took 8 bases from V and 1 from J; bases not matched to a gene: 8. The CDR3 totals 15 residues. The CDR3 reads CASRRDREGNYGYTF. CDR3 DNA: TGTGCCAGCCGTCGGGACAGGGAGGGTAACTATGGCTACACCTTC.

This clonotype showed up many times. The chain is built from TRBV12-3 or TRBV12-4 and TRBJ1-2; 10 nucleotides agree with TRBD1. This CDR3 is built from 14 residues. J gave up 7 bases and V 3 bases, and 5 bases lay outside the gene matches. The chain's CDR3 is CASSLGQGIVGYTF. CDR3 DNA: TGTGCCAGCAGTTTGGGACAGGGGATAGTTGGCTACACCTTC.

This clonotype was detected only a few times. The chain links TRBV4-2 to TRBJ2-7; no reliable D call. The CDR3 loop spans 14 amino acids. The germline V gene encodes CDR1 LGHNA and CDR2 YNFKEQ. Between the trimmed V and J ends, which lost 4 bases and 4 bases, there was a span of 14 bases. This CDR3 is CASSPIQLVYEQYF. The CDR3 nucleotides read TGTGCCAGCAGCCCAATACAACTGGTTTACGAGCAGTACTTC.

The sample holds a few counts of this clonotype. The rearrangement uses TRBV5-1 and TRBJ1-5, with 9 positions matching TRBD1. The CDR3 totals 14 residues. J lost 6 bases, V lost 4 bases, and 5 bases had no gene match. CDR1 and CDR2 from the germline V gene are SGHRS and YFSETQ. The CDR3 DNA is TGCGCCAGCAGCGCGGGACAGGGCGGTCAGCCCCAGCATTTT. This gives the protein CASSAGQGGQPQHF.

The table lists this clonotype with many counts. The rearrangement joins TRBV7-2 to TRBJ2-1, with 13 positions matching TRBD2. With 3 bases clipped from V and 8 bases from J, the junction kept 7 bases outside the gene matches. Per the germline V gene, CDR1 is SGHTA and CDR2 is FQGNSA. This CDR3 contains 16 residues. The CDR3 here is CASSFTSGGARHEQFF. The CDR3, as DNA: TGTGCCAGCAGCTTTACTAGCGGGGGGGCGAGGCATGAGCAGTTCTTC.

This clonotype was seen repeatedly, ten times or more. V gene TRBV20-1 combines with J gene TRBJ2-5; no clear D. The V gene lost 5 bases and the J gene lost 5 bases, with 12 bases spanning the gap. The CDR3 covers 12 residues. Germline loops: CDR1 DFQATT, CDR2 SNEGSKA (reference sequence). The CDR3 DNA sequence: TGCAGTGCTTATAGAAGTTTGGAGACCCAGTACTTC. Its translation is CSAYRSLETQYF.

The sample holds many counts of this clonotype. The chain has TRBV6-5 and TRBJ1-6, with D uncertain. Germline V lookup: CDR1 MNHEY, CDR2 SVGAGI. This CDR3 contains 16 residues. V gave up 6 bases and J gave up 7 bases, with 19 bases separating them. In DNA, the CDR3 is TGTGCCAGCAGGCTGTTGTTGGTAAACGGGAATTCACCCCTCCACTTT. Its translation: CASRLLLVNGNSPLHF.

This clonotype was seen repeatedly, ten times or more. The genes are TRBV11-2 and TRBJ2-1; TRBD2 agrees at 8 bases. There are 15 residues in the CDR3. Germline V gives CDR1 SGHAT, CDR2 FQNNGV. With 5 bases clipped from V and 8 bases from J, the junction kept 11 bases outside the gene matches. CDR3 sequence (DNA): TGTGCCAGCAGCGCGGTCGCGGGGGGCGGGGATGAGCAGTTCTTC. Protein product: CASSAVAGGGDEQFF.

This clonotype was seen at least ten times. The chain joins TRBV18 to TRBJ1-5, with 8 bases aligning to TRBD1. Germline-derived CDR1 and CDR2 are KGHSH and LQKENI. V shed 5 bases, J shed 1 base, and the junction held 10 bases outside the gene matches. The CDR3 consists of 17 residues. Written as DNA, the CDR3 is TGTGCCAGCTCATCAACACCACAGGGGGGAAGCAATCAGCCCCAGCATTTT. It specifies CASSSTPQGGSNQPQHF.

This clonotype is judged medium-sized (0.01 to 0.1%). This chain connects TRBV7-6 to TRBJ1-1, with 7 positions matching TRBD1. Germline lookup yields CDR1 SGHVS and CDR2 FNYEAQ. V was pared by 4 bases and J by 5 bases, with 1 base of the junction left unmatched. The CDR3 covers 12 residues. The CDR3 coding sequence is TGTGCCAGCAGCTCAGGGGGAACTGAAGCTTTCTTT. It codes for CASSSGGTEAFF.

The gene calls are TRBV7-6 and TRBJ2-7; tentatively, D is TRBD1 (6 bases). The CDR3 extends over 15 amino acids. Looked up from germline, CDR1 is SGHVS and CDR2 is FNYEAQ. V lost 3 bases and J lost 0, with 12 bases in between. CDR3 DNA sequence: TGTGCCAGCAGCTTCCGGGACACCCTCTCCTACGAGCAGTACTTC. It specifies CASSFRDTLSYEQYF.

This clonotype has more than one count but fewer than ten. The gene calls are TRBV6-5 and TRBJ1-1; TRBD1 might be the D (5 bases). Germline lookup yields CDR1 MNHEY and CDR2 SVGAGI. The CDR3 runs to 15 residues. The V gene lost 4 bases and the J gene lost 3 bases, with 15 bases spanning the gap. The CDR3 DNA sequence: TGTGCCAGCAGTTCCGACAGAGGTTCTTACACTGAAGCTTTCTTT. As protein: CASSSDRGSYTEAFF.

This clonotype has ten or more counts. CDR3 DNA sequence: TGTGCCAGCAGCTTAGCGCCCGCCGTGGATACGCAGTATTTT. It codes for CASSLAPAVDTQYF. The V gene is TRBV7-2, the J gene TRBJ2-3; D is ambiguous. This CDR3 is built from 14 residues. CDR1 and CDR2 from the germline V gene are SGHTA and FQGNSA. Trimming removed 0 bases at V and 6 bases at J, with 10 bases between.

This clonotype was seen more than once but under ten times. This chain connects TRBV5-1 to TRBJ2-1, with 8 bases identical to TRBD1. With V trimmed by 2 bases and J by 8 bases, 9 bases remained unmatched. This CDR3 region has 15 residues. Germline V gene sequence: CDR1 SGHRS, CDR2 YFSETQ. The CDR3 sequence: CASSFDGQGGYEQFF. CDR3 nucleotide sequence: TGCGCCAGCAGCTTCGACGGACAGGGAGGCTATGAGCAGTTCTTC.

This clonotype was seen repeatedly, ten times or more. This chain uses TRBV5-6 with TRBJ2-2; D may be TRBD1 (5 bases). Trimming removed 6 bases from V and 0 bases from J, with 9 bases in between. The CDR3 loop spans 14 amino acids. Per germline, CDR1 SGHDT and CDR2 YYEEEE. Here the CDR3 reads CASTTTANTGELFF. Here the CDR3 DNA reads TGTGCCAGCACCACGACAGCGAACACCGGGGAGCTGTTTTTT.